Only a few counts were recorded for the clone carrying this TCR beta chain. Trimming left V 1 base short and J 7 bases short, with 10 bases between. Germline V gives CDR1 MGHRA, CDR2 YSYEKL. This CDR3 is 13 amino acids long. The record originates from a study of blood T cell repertoires in COVID-19. About the research overall: The origin of the acute and convalescent COVID-19 samples was the United States, Italy and Spain.

Original analysis: Using reference gene primer amplification, nucleated cell counts were estimated. TCRdb keeps only in-frame clones here, not all; method: immunoSEQ multiplex PCR. The V and J calls and clone size are taken from that table; D and trimming were inferred from the DNA. The table shows 150,000 to 170,000 clones, with 75% to 80% occurring only once. Input material: peripheral blood. The chain joins TRBV4-1 to TRBJ1-2, with D perhaps TRBD1 (6 bases). The sequence was obtained from an elderly man with acute or convalescent COVID-19. This CDR3 is CASSQGTRGGYTF. CDR3 nucleotide sequence: TGCGCCAGCAGCCAAGGGACCAGGGGTGGCTACACCTTC.